The 17 T cell receptor beta chains in this list originate from one sample, sequenced in a study of T cells after yellow fever vaccination. One entry per CDR3 protein results from TCRdb running MiXCR on the 5' RACE reads. The sample includes roughly 260,000 distinct CDR3 sequences, 13% of them seen just once. Sequenced here: CD4+ T cells sorted from PBMCs, sampled 45 days after the yellow fever booster vaccination. The receptor set was obtained from a man aged 25 to 40 who received the YFV17D yellow fever vaccine.

The sample holds a few counts of this clonotype. V gene TRBV2 combines with J gene TRBJ2-2; no reliable D call. Germline CDR1 reads SNHLY; CDR2 reads FYNNEI. Trimming removed 4 bases at V and 7 bases at J, with 4 bases between. The CDR3 loop spans 11 amino acids. The CDR3: CASSGDGELFF. The CDR3 nucleotides read TGTGCCAGCAGTGGTGACGGGGAGCTGTTTTTT.

This clonotype was detected many times. The chain is built from TRBV6-1 and TRBJ2-5; D call uncertain. The CDR3 contains 13 residues. V was shortened by 2 bases and J by 0 bases, with 4 bases between the two germline ends. In germline, CDR1 is MNHNS, CDR2 SASEGT. CDR3 region: CASSEMYQETQYF. DNA of the CDR3: TGTGCCAGCAGTGAAATGTACCAAGAGACCCAGTACTTC.

This clonotype was counted between two and nine times. The gene calls are TRBV27 and TRBJ2-1; 9 bases align to TRBD2. Trimming at V came to 5 bases and at J to 0 bases, leaving 2 bases not matched to a gene. This CDR3 has 15 residues. CDR1 and CDR2 (germline): MNHEY, SMNVEV (reference sequence). The CDR3 loop is CASSPGLASYNEQFF. The CDR3, as DNA: TGTGCCAGCAGTCCGGGACTAGCCTCCTACAATGAGCAGTTCTTC.

The CDR3 is CASSLGLLAKNIQYF. In DNA form, the CDR3 reads TGCGCCAGCAGCTTGGGCCTCTTAGCCAAAAACATTCAGTACTTC. The chain carries TRBV5-1 and TRBJ2-4, with D hard to call. V dropped 0 bases and J dropped 0 bases, with 7 bases sitting between them. CDR1 and CDR2 from the germline V gene are SGHRS and YFSETQ. The CDR3 extends over 15 amino acids.

The rearrangement joins TRBV19 to TRBJ2-4; D is unclear. Germline V CDR1 and CDR2: LNHDA, SQIVND (reference sequence). Trimming left V 5 bases short and J 11 bases short, with 10 bases between. This CDR3 has 11 amino acids. CDR3 DNA sequence: TGTGCCAGTAGTGTCTTCGGAGTTCAGTACTTC. This encodes CASSVFGVQYF.

This clonotype occurred a few times. This chain uses TRBV21-1 with TRBJ2-3. TRBV21-1 is shown as a pseudogene. The CDR3 is 12 amino acids. The CDR3 DNA reads as TGTGCCAGGCGGACTAGCCCAGATACGCAGTATTTT. Protein product: CARRTSPDTQYF.

Here the CDR3 DNA reads TGTGCCAGCAGCTTGGTGAGGCGGGAGACCCAGTACTTC. Protein product: CASSLVRRETQYF. This chain links TRBV5-5 with TRBJ2-5; D unresolved. V lost 0 bases, J lost 5 bases, and 8 bases lay in between. The CDR3 extends over 13 amino acids. Per germline, CDR1 SGHKS and CDR2 YYEKEE (reference sequence).

This clonotype was recorded a few times. The genes are TRBV6-5 and TRBJ2-2; either TRBD1 or TRBD2 may fit D (5 bases each). Germline V lookup: CDR1 MNHEY, CDR2 SVGAGI. V was pared by 0 bases and J by 3 bases, with 11 bases between. The CDR3 loop spans 16 amino acids. CDR3 in amino acids: CASSYSIQGDTGELFF. The DNA of the CDR3 is TGTGCCAGCAGTTACTCGATCCAGGGAGACACCGGGGAGCTGTTTTTT.

The V gene is TRBV12-3 or TRBV12-4, the J gene TRBJ1-2; D is ambiguous. This CDR3 contains 15 residues. V shed 3 bases and J shed 0 bases, with 11 bases lying between them. This CDR3 reads CASSFSVSPNYGYTF. The CDR3 DNA sequence: TGTGCCAGCAGTTTTTCAGTTTCGCCTAACTATGGCTACACCTTC.

A few counts support this clonotype. V and J are TRBV4-2 and TRBJ2-3, with 12 positions matching TRBD2. This CDR3 has 20 residues. The V segment lost 5 bases and the J segment 3 bases; nucleotides outside the gene matches: 18. Germline assignment: CDR1 LGHNA and CDR2 YNFKEQ. The CDR3 bases are TGTGCCAGCAGCGCGGACGGGACTAGCGGGTCTGGAGGGGTGACAGATACGCAGTATTTT. This translates into CASSADGTSGSGGVTDTQYF.

This rearrangement joins TRBV29-1 to TRBJ2-2, with a weak D call TRBD1 (6 bases). The V gene's germline CDR1 is SQVTM and CDR2 ANQGSEA. The V gene lost 6 bases and the J gene lost 6 bases, with 17 bases spanning the gap. The CDR3 extends over 14 amino acids. CDR3 in amino acids: CSVAGRDKSGELFF. DNA for the CDR3: TGCAGCGTGGCCGGCAGGGACAAATCCGGGGAGCTGTTTTTT.

J is TRBJ2-1 and V is TRBV3-1; D is uncertain. Trimming cost V 0 bases and J 12 bases, with 12 bases left between them. This CDR3 is built from 13 residues. Germline V gene data show CDR1 as LGHDT and CDR2 as YNNKEL (reference sequence). The CDR3 is CASSQETIFGQFF. CDR3 sequence (DNA): TGTGCCAGCAGCCAAGAGACGATTTTTGGGCAGTTCTTC.

The gene calls are TRBV12-3 or TRBV12-4 and TRBJ2-5, with D hard to call. V was trimmed by 7 bases and J by 4 bases, leaving 10 bases between them. CDR3 length: 12 amino acids. In DNA, the CDR3 is TGTGCCAGCAACGGCCTGACAGAGACCCAGTACTTC. This gives the protein CASNGLTETQYF.

This clonotype was seen repeatedly, ten times or more. J is TRBJ1-4 and V is TRBV29-1; 8 nucleotides agree with TRBD1. The CDR3 loop spans 16 amino acids. Germline CDR1 is SQVTM and CDR2 is ANQGSEA. V shed 6 bases and J 0 bases; nucleotides not matched to a gene: 9. In nucleotides, the CDR3 is TGCAGCGTGGGGGACAGGCTTAATTCAACTAATGAAAAACTGTTTTTT. This codes for CSVGDRLNSTNEKLFF.

This clonotype has only a few counts. The chain combines TRBV12-3 or TRBV12-4 with TRBJ2-3; 13 nucleotides match TRBD2. V shed 6 bases and J 4 bases; nucleotides not matched to a gene: 7. The CDR3 runs to 16 residues. In DNA, the CDR3 is TGTGCCAGCAGCCGCCGGACTAGCGGGAGTGCAGATACGCAGTATTTT. This codes for CASSRRTSGSADTQYF.

In its sample, this clonotype was seen a few times. The chain joins TRBV7-2 to TRBJ2-3; either TRBD1 or TRBD2 may supply D (5 bases each). The length of the CDR3 is 14 residues. Germline-derived CDR1 and CDR2 are SGHTA and FQGNSA. V was pared by 1 base and J by 6 bases, with 11 bases between. The CDR3 is CASSLGGSEDTQYF. In DNA form, the CDR3 reads TGTGCCAGCAGCTTAGGGGGGAGTGAGGATACGCAGTATTTT.

The rearrangement links TRBV7-2 to TRBJ2-1; no reliable D call. Deletions cut 1 base from V and 5 bases from J, with 15 bases between. CDR1 and CDR2 (germline): SGHTA, FQGNSA. The CDR3 covers 16 residues. As DNA, the CDR3 is TGTGCCAGCAGCTTAGTAAGCTCCGCTACCCACAATGAGCAGTTCTTC. Protein product: CASSLVSSATHNEQFF.